This record concerns one T cell receptor beta chain sequence. The CDR3 has 17 amino acids. Germline loops: CDR1 SGHVS, CDR2 FQNEAQ. Trimming shortened V by 5 bases and J by 2 bases, and 19 bases separated the two germline ends. This table comes from immunoSEQ multiplex PCR, and its TCRdb copy is limited to in-frame clones, with some not included. Among 140,000 to 150,000 clones, approximately 85% were seen once, and the ten largest hold 6.5% to 9.5%. These data come from a study of blood T cell repertoires in COVID-19. Overall study context: Researchers got acute and convalescent COVID-19 samples from the United States, Italy and Spain.

The clonotype originates from an older woman with COVID-19, enrolled during active disease. The material sequenced was peripheral blood. This chain joins TRBV7-8 and TRBJ1-5, with no clear D. In nucleotides, the CDR3 is TGTGCCAGCAGCCTTCTTATCCCTGGGCAGGGCAATCAGCCCCAGCATTTT. Translating it yields CASSLLIPGQGNQPQHF.